Listed below are T cell receptor beta chains from one sample, sequenced in a study of blood T cell repertoires in COVID-19. The data were produced by immunoSEQ multiplex PCR, yet TCRdb's version contains in-frame clones alone and is incomplete. Among approximately 490,000 clones listed, about nine tenths were seen once. Sequencing was done on a sample of PBMCs or T cells enriched from blood (not recorded which). Receptors were obtained from a woman aged 18-30 years who had recovered from COVID-19. The CDR3 runs from the conserved cysteine through the conserved F or W. The order of the fields is J gene, V gene, CDR3 protein.

>TRBJ2-7|TRBV6-2/TRBV6-3
CASSYGTSAYEQYF
>TRBJ1-4|TRBV5-6
CASSRGQGRANEKLFF
>TRBJ1-1|TRBV29-1
CSVSRNTEAFF
>TRBJ1-2|TRBV28
CASSTGGGYYGYTF
>TRBJ1-2|TRBV29-1
CSVEDLSGGYTF
>TRBJ1-6|TRBV5-1
CASSRTRPGEDSPLHF
>TRBJ2-1|TRBV7-2
CASSLGGATGNEQFF
>TRBJ2-1|TRBV4-1
CASSQEGGGGARNEQFF
>TRBJ2-7|TRBV10-3
CAISELGTGGPTTYEQYF
>TRBJ2-7|TRBV18
CASSPRRFRNEQYF
>TRBJ2-3|TRBV7-8
CASSFGTGEDTQYF
>TRBJ1-3|TRBV6-4
CASSESYGNTIYF
>TRBJ1-4|TRBV10-3
CATARDREGEKLFF
>TRBJ2-1|TRBV6-1
CASSDDGSGEQFF
>TRBJ1-3|TRBV28
CASRNRGTIYF
>TRBJ2-6|TRBV27
CASSWAGGDGANVLTF
>TRBJ1-3|TRBV7-9
CASSPRQGSSGNTIYF
>TRBJ2-1|TRBV5-1
CASSLEGTRAYNEQFF
>TRBJ2-1|TRBV7-9
CASSLGFGEDSYNEQFF
>TRBJ2-7|TRBV10-3
CAIRETGVYEQYF
>TRBJ2-7|TRBV20-1
CSGDKGHEQYF
>TRBJ2-5|TRBV9
CASSRDSVQETQYF
>TRBJ1-3|TRBV29-1
CSVERGPTIYF
>TRBJ1-1|TRBV2
CASSGTGGSTEAFF
>TRBJ1-5|TRBV10-2
CASRVGEEYQPQHF
>TRBJ2-4|TRBV5-6
CASSSGGWGNIQYF
>TRBJ1-5|TRBV7-2
CASSEAPGTGQHF
>TRBJ1-2|TRBV5-1
CASSLLQGSYGYTF
>TRBJ2-7|TRBV18
CASSPGGARREQYF
>TRBJ1-6|TRBV28
CASRLDTGVDEPLHF
>TRBJ2-4|TRBV11-2
CASSLDRGASRNIQYF
>TRBJ1-6|TRBV30
CAWSSGNSPLHF
>TRBJ2-5|TRBV30
CAWSPGLQETQYF
>TRBJ1-4|TRBV5-1
CASSFQGLNEKLFF
>TRBJ1-1|TRBV2
CASSETPRGAFF
>TRBJ2-7|TRBV3-1/TRBV3-2
CASSPSGGGRYEQYF
>TRBJ2-2|TRBV10-3
CAISDPGTGGNTGELFF
>TRBJ1-5|TRBV4-1
CASSQERPAMDRGNQPQHF
>TRBJ1-1|TRBV7-8
CASSPGRVNTEAFF
>TRBJ2-1|TRBV7-2
CASSLWGGALNEQFF
>TRBJ1-3|TRBV12-5
CASGPTRGNTIYF
>TRBJ1-1|TRBV18
CASSRDNSRQGAFF
>TRBJ1-1|TRBV30
CACIQENTEAFF
>TRBJ1-4|TRBV2
CASSEGTGDEKLFF
>TRBJ1-2|TRBV25-1
CASSARQGNSGYTF
>TRBJ1-2|TRBV23-1
CASSYHYGYTF
>TRBJ1-5|TRBV21-1
CASSNRQSSNQPQHF
>TRBJ1-6|TRBV3-1/TRBV3-2
CASSTGSNSPLHF
>TRBJ2-3|TRBV27
CASRGSTDTQYF
>TRBJ2-3|TRBV9
CASSVLSTDTQYF
>TRBJ2-7|TRBV7-2
CASSSPSYEQYF
>TRBJ2-2|TRBV5-4
CASSPAEFGELFF
>TRBJ2-3|TRBV24-1
CATSDPDSPTDTQYF
>TRBJ2-3|TRBV19
CASSMEPGDGTDTQYF
>TRBJ2-7|TRBV5-1
CASSLTGEHEQYF
>TRBJ1-1|TRBV30
CAWKEGGGLEAFF
>TRBJ2-1|TRBV6-4
CASSDSRDEQFF
>TRBJ1-5|TRBV28
CASSRGEDQPQHF